One and the same sample provided the 8 T cell receptor beta chains below, sequenced in a study of human T cells and chemical hapten exposure. TCRdb processed the RACE reads anew with MiXCR; each CDR3 protein has one entry. The sample carries under 200,000 distinct CDR3 sequences, 25% to 35% recorded once. Time point of the sample: pre-sensitization, week 0. This sample's treatment: therapeutic diphenylcyclopropenone sensitization with weekly scalp DPC. The input for sequencing was whole blood, taken in connection with sensitization to the hapten diphenylcyclopropenone (DPC). The source is a woman between 25 and 40 years old with alopecia areata. Some clones in this sample may be carry-over from other donors' samples.

The chain joins TRBV11-1 to TRBJ2-3; 12 nucleotides align to TRBD1. Germline V gene data show CDR1 as SGHAT and CDR2 as FQDESV (reference sequence). Trimming removed 5 bases from V and 3 bases from J; junction bases left unmatched: 3. The length of the CDR3 is 15 residues. The CDR3 spells CASSPGQGATDTQYF. Written as DNA, the CDR3 is TGTGCCAGCAGCCCGGGACAGGGGGCAACAGATACGCAGTATTTT.

The table lists this clonotype with a few counts. The chain joins TRBV5-1 to TRBJ2-5; D is uncertain. The V end was cut by 10 bases, the J end by 1 base, with 14 bases between. The germline CDR1 and CDR2 sequences are SGHRS and YFSETQ. This CDR3 region has 13 residues. CDR3 DNA sequence: TGCGCCCCCGAACGGCGGCGCCAAGAGACCCAGTACTTC. Translation: CAPERRRQETQYF.

This clonotype was detected many times. The rearrangement uses TRBV29-1 and TRBJ1-2; TRBD1 aligns across 10 bases. Trimming removed 6 bases from V and 0 bases from J; junction bases left unmatched: 1. In germline, CDR1 is SQVTM, CDR2 ANQGSEA. The CDR3 spans 13 residues. The CDR3 DNA reads as TGCAGCGTCGGACAGGGGGCTAACTATGGCTACACCTTC. Translating gives CSVGQGANYGYTF.

The chain recombines TRBV9 with TRBJ1-6; D gene unclear. Trimming took off 3 bases at V and 3 bases at J, with 10 bases between the two ends. The CDR3 has 15 residues. CDR1 SGDLS and CDR2 YYNGEE come from the germline V gene. The CDR3 sequence is CASSEDLGYNSPLHF. Written as DNA, the CDR3 is TGTGCCAGCAGCGAGGATCTAGGCTATAATTCACCCCTCCACTTT.

The chain has TRBV4-1 and TRBJ2-2; no reliable D call. The CDR3 contains 15 residues. Trimming shortened V by 3 bases and J by 1 base, and 9 bases separated the two germline ends. The germline V gene has CDR1 MGHRA and CDR2 YSYEKL. The CDR3 sequence: CASSHADRNTGELFF. DNA of the CDR3: TGCGCCAGCAGCCACGCTGACCGGAACACCGGGGAGCTGTTTTTT.

The chain combines TRBV15 with TRBJ2-7, with D perhaps assigned TRBD1 or TRBD2 (5 bases each). Trimming shortened V by 0 bases and J by 1 base, and 7 bases separated the two germline ends. Germline CDR1 and CDR2: LNHNV and YYDKDF (reference sequence). This CDR3 has 14 amino acids. DNA for the CDR3: TGTGCCACCAGCAGAGAGGGGACGTCCTACGAGCAGTACTTC. This gives the protein CATSREGTSYEQYF.

Comments on this clonotype: One end of the junction fails to match germline, which may point to a read error. The CDR3 region is CANSPDAYNEQFF. The CDR3 DNA reads TGTGCCAACTCACCAGACGCCTACAATGAGCAGTTCTTC. J is TRBJ2-1 and V is TRBV18, with D unclear. The CDR3 has 13 amino acids. Germline values: CDR1 KGHSH, CDR2 LQKENI.

CDR3 amino acids: CSARIAGGHPYEQYF. CDR3 nucleotides: TGCAGTGCTAGAATAGCGGGAGGCCACCCCTACGAGCAGTACTTC. The J gene is TRBJ2-7, the V gene TRBV20-1; 10 nucleotides match TRBD2. Trimming cost V 2 bases and J 2 bases; bases outside gene matches: 6. This CDR3 comprises 15 residues. The germline V gene has CDR1 DFQATT and CDR2 SNEGSKA (reference sequence).